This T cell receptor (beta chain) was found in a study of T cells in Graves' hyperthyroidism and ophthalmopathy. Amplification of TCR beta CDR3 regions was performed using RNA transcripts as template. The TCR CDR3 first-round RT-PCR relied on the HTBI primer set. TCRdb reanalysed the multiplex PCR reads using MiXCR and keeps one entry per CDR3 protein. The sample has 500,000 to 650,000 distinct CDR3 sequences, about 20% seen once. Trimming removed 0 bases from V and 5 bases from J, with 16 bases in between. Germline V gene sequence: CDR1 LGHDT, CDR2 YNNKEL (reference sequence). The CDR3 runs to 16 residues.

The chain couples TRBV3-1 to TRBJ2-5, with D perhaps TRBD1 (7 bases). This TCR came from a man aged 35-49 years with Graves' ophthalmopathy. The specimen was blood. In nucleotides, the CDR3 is TGTGCCAGCAGCCAAGATTGCGCCAGGGGGGTGGAGACCCAGTACTTC. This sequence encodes CASSQDCARGVETQYF.